This TCR beta chain was captured in a study of CD8 T cells in ankylosing spondylitis. A word on this clonotype: Its antigen remains unknown.

By quantitative 5'-RACE with molecular barcodes, the TCR beta libraries were made. MiXCR, applied by TCRdb to the 5' RACE reads, yields one record per CDR3 protein. The repertoire has about 840,000 distinct CDR3 sequences, 12% of them found once; the top ten carry just over 0.5%. Whole-study results and caveats: Matched ankylosing spondylitis synovial fluid reportedly contained a significantly enriched population of disease-linked clones. Several highly homologous variants made up a TCR beta motif, and this motif appeared characteristic of ankylosing spondylitis blood. Disease-linked clones, CD8+, were relatively rare in peripheral blood.

With 0 bases removed from V and 2 bases from J, the gap between germline ends came to 12 bases. The V gene's germline CDR1 is SGHRS and CDR2 YFSETQ. CDR3 length: 16 amino acids. This clonotype was sampled from a male donor with ankylosing spondylitis. The rearrangement links TRBV5-1 to TRBJ1-5; no reliable D call. What was sequenced was blood, either unsorted or a sorted T cell fraction (not recorded which). This CDR3 is CASSLDGFGGNQPQHF. The CDR3 bases are TGCGCCAGCAGCTTGGACGGCTTCGGTGGCAATCAGCCCCAGCATTTT.